This TCR beta chain was sequenced in a study of cytomegalovirus exposure and HLA in healthy donors. Study outcomes and limitations: In a later analysis, V- and J-gene trimming of beta chains associated with a DCLRE1C missense variant, replicated independently. TCR beta chains numbering some 160 were designated cytomegalovirus-associated. In an earlier analysis, about 87% or about 30%: the productive usage of most TCR beta V segments.

Of note for this clone: Its antigen is still unknown.

Healthy people donating bone marrow made up the donors. The PCR had 60 Vbeta and 13 Jbeta primers. Libraries were prepared by immunoSEQ multiplex PCR; TCRdb keeps only in-frame clonotypes and omits some of them. The sample yields about 160,000 clones, around 85% seen once. CDR1 is MGHDK and CDR2 is SYGVNS in the germline V gene. The CDR3 length is 11 residues. V was cut by 4 bases and J by 8 bases, with 8 bases left in between. The sample was PBMCs. V is TRBV25-1 and J is TRBJ1-2; D gene unclear. The receptor comes from a woman in her 30s in good health and CMV-seronegative. CDR3 loop: CASSASSGYTF. As DNA, the CDR3 is TGTGCCAGCAGTGCGAGCTCGGGCTACACCTTC.